These 14 T cell receptor beta chains share one sample of origin, sequenced in a study of blood T cell repertoires in COVID-19. Repertoires were generated with immunoSEQ multiplex PCR, while TCRdb's copy carries only in-frame clones and drops some. The sample shows roughly 170,000 clones, roughly 80% of them seen only once. Sequencing was performed on PBMCs or T cells enriched from blood (not recorded which). The receptors here all came from a woman in her thirties or forties with acute COVID-19.

This sequence joins TRBV29-1 and TRBJ2-4, with 13 bases matching TRBD2. The CDR3 extends over 14 amino acids. The germline V gene encodes CDR1 SQVTM and CDR2 ANQGSEA. Trimming removed 6 bases from V and 8 bases from J; junction bases left unmatched: 7. CDR3 loop: CSVALAGGPDIQYF. The CDR3 bases are TGCAGCGTGGCACTAGCGGGAGGGCCGGACATTCAGTACTTC.

This chain connects TRBV27 to TRBJ2-1; no reliable D call. The CDR3 loop spans 15 amino acids. Trimming shortened V by 8 bases and J by 0 bases, and 14 bases separated the two germline ends. Germline V gene data show CDR1 as MNHEY and CDR2 as SMNVEV (reference sequence). The CDR3 spells CASGRQGGSYNEQFF. For the CDR3, the DNA is TGTGCCAGCGGCCGGCAAGGCGGCTCCTACAATGAGCAGTTCTTC.

The chain has TRBV3-1 (or the pseudogene TRBV3-2) and TRBJ1-1; D may be TRBD1 (5 bases). Deletions cut 5 bases from V and 0 bases from J, with 16 bases between. The CDR3 contains 16 residues. The germline V gene has CDR1 LGHDT and CDR2 YNNKEL (reference sequence). The CDR3 reads CASSDRRIMMNTEAFF. The CDR3, as DNA: TGTGCCAGCAGCGACAGACGGATTATGATGAACACTGAAGCTTTCTTT.

The V gene is TRBV6-5, the J gene TRBJ2-1, with D perhaps matching TRBD2 (5 bases). Trimming shortened V by 2 bases and J by 7 bases, and 9 bases separated the two germline ends. The CDR3 totals 13 residues. Germline V lookup: CDR1 MNHEY, CDR2 SVGAGI. The CDR3 is CASSYSWENEQFF. CDR3 bases: TGTGCCAGCAGTTACAGTTGGGAGAATGAGCAGTTCTTC.

The chain links TRBV10-1 to TRBJ2-5; D may be TRBD1 (6 bases). V was clipped by 3 bases and J by 4 bases, with 15 bases between them. Germline V gene sequence: CDR1 WNHNN, CDR2 SYGVQD (reference sequence). The CDR3 sequence is 15 residues long. CDR3 in DNA: TGCGCCAGCAGTGACTCACAGGGAGAGTCAGAGACCCAGTACTTC. Translated, it gives CASSDSQGESETQYF.

The chain joins TRBV7-2 to TRBJ2-7; TRBD1 is a possible D gene (6 bases). The CDR3 has 18 residues. Trimming took off 3 bases at V and 3 bases at J, with 24 bases between the two ends. The V gene's germline CDR1 is SGHTA and CDR2 FQGNSA. The CDR3 nucleotides are TGTGCCAGCAGCTTTTCCGTCAGGGGTCTCCCCGAATTCTACGAGCAGTACTTC. Translating it yields CASSFSVRGLPEFYEQYF.

The rearrangement links TRBV5-1 to TRBJ1-1, with D uncertain. V gave up 1 base and J gave up 3 bases, with 13 bases separating them. The germline CDR1 and CDR2 sequences are SGHRS and YFSETQ. The CDR3 sequence is 15 residues long. The CDR3 here is CASSLIPQTYTEAFF. Written as DNA, the CDR3 is TGCGCCAGCAGCTTGATTCCCCAGACTTACACTGAAGCTTTCTTT.

This clone was observed a single time. The V and J genes are TRBV11-2 and TRBJ2-7; maybe TRBD2 (5 bases). CDR1 and CDR2 (germline): SGHAT, FQNNGV. Trimming took off 5 bases at V and 6 bases at J, with 14 bases between the two ends. The CDR3 runs 13 residues. Here the CDR3 DNA reads TGTGCCAGCAGCCCTTTCCGGGGTGCCGAGCAGTACGTC. Protein sequence: CASSPFRGAEQYV.

The chain combines TRBV7-9 with TRBJ1-2; tentative D call: TRBD1 (6 bases). The CDR3 runs 15 residues. CDR1 is SEHNR and CDR2 is FQNEAQ in the germline V gene (reference sequence). The CDR3 is CADYPGRGSNYGYTF. The CDR3 DNA reads TGTGCTGACTACCCGGGCAGGGGATCTAACTATGGCTACACCTTC.

The chain recombines TRBV30 with TRBJ1-5, with D perhaps matching TRBD1 (5 bases). Trimming removed 1 base from V and 6 bases from J, with 16 bases in between. The germline CDR1 and CDR2 sequences are GTSNPN and SVGIG (reference sequence). This CDR3 comprises 15 residues. The CDR3 DNA reads as TGTGCCTGGAGTGCGCCCTTGACAGTAGGTCAGCCCCAGCATTTT. It yields the protein CAWSAPLTVGQPQHF.

The rearrangement joins TRBV6-6 to TRBJ1-2; TRBD1 matches at 9 bases. Germline CDR1 reads MNHNY; CDR2 reads SVGAGI (reference sequence). There are 15 residues in the CDR3. V was pared by 4 bases and J by 4 bases, with 7 bases of the junction left unmatched. DNA of the CDR3: TGTGCCAGCAGTTTTTCGACAGGGGGTGCCTATGGCTACACCTTC. It yields the protein CASSFSTGGAYGYTF.

The chain recombines TRBV9 with TRBJ1-2, with D perhaps TRBD1 (6 bases). V lost 0 bases and J 4 bases, leaving 10 bases between the germline ends. CDR3 length: 14 residues. CDR1 SGDLS and CDR2 YYNGEE come from the germline V gene. The CDR3 coding sequence is TGTGCCAGCAGCGTAGGAGGGGGTAGCTATGGCTACACCTTC. This codes for CASSVGGGSYGYTF.

The chain couples TRBV9 to TRBJ2-1; 10 positions match TRBD2. This CDR3 has 15 residues. Germline V gene data show CDR1 as SGDLS and CDR2 as YYNGEE. J gave up 8 bases and V 0 bases, and 5 bases lay outside the gene matches. The CDR3 region is CASSVASGRTDEQFF. As DNA, the CDR3 is TGTGCCAGCAGCGTAGCTAGCGGGAGAACGGATGAGCAGTTCTTC.

V gene TRBV5-1 combines with J gene TRBJ2-2; TRBD1 might be the D (5 bases). Per the germline V gene, CDR1 is SGHRS and CDR2 is YFSETQ. V dropped 4 bases and J dropped 5 bases, with 15 bases sitting between them. The CDR3 is 15 residues long. The CDR3 spells CASSVGNRYTGELFF. CDR3 sequence (DNA): TGCGCCAGCAGCGTAGGAAACAGGTATACCGGGGAGCTGTTTTTT.